This is a list of T cell receptor beta chains from one sample in a study of blood T cell repertoires in COVID-19. Data came from immunoSEQ multiplex PCR; TCRdb stores just in-frame clones and leaves some out. The sample comprises 150,000 to 200,000 clones, 80% to 90% of which are singletons, and roughly 3.1% rests with the top ten. The sequencing sample was made of peripheral blood. The receptors stem from a man aged 55 to 70 with acute or convalescent COVID-19. The CDR3 runs from the conserved cysteine through the conserved F or W. Each record gives: clone size, J gene, V gene, D gene, CDR3 DNA, CDR3 protein. A D gene is named only where the DNA matches it firmly. Size is omitted from some rows. Given values are once, few, many or a class for expanded clones.

NA	TRBJ1-2	TRBV7-6	NA	TGTGCCAGCAGTCGAAGTCTAACAGGGACCAATGGCTACACCTTC	CASSRSLTGTNGYTF
NA	TRBJ2-4	TRBV2	TRBD1	TGTGCCAGCAGTGGGGGACAGGGGTTAGCCAAAAACATTCAGTACTTC	CASSGGQGLAKNIQYF
NA	TRBJ1-4	TRBV7-9	TRBD1	TGTGCCAGCAGCGGCGGACAGGGGGCTGAGGAAAAACTGTTTTTT	CASSGGQGAEEKLFF
few	TRBJ2-1	TRBV4-1	NA	TGCGCCAGCAGCCAAGCCGATGAGGGAATAGGGCAGTTCTTC	CASSQADEGIGQFF
NA	TRBJ2-2	TRBV7-9	NA	TGTGCCAGCATGCAAGTCAGGGACACCGGGGAGCTGTTTTTT	CASMQVRDTGELFF
NA	TRBJ1-2	TRBV20-1	TRBD1	TGCAGTGCTAGTACGACAGGGAGTAACTATGGCTACACCTTC	CSASTTGSNYGYTF
NA	TRBJ1-5	TRBV7-9	TRBD1	TGTGCCAGCAGCATGACAGGGTCTCAGCCCCAGCATTTT	CASSMTGSQPQHF
NA	TRBJ1-1	TRBV2	NA	TGTGCCAGCAGGCAACCCAGGGACATGAACACTGAAGCTTTCTTT	CASRQPRDMNTEAFF
NA	TRBJ1-2	TRBV4-2	TRBD1	TGTGCCAGCAGCCGAGCCGGGACAGACTATGGCTACACCTTC	CASSRAGTDYGYTF
once	TRBJ1-4	TRBV4-3	NA	TGCGCCAGCAGCCCCTCGGAAGGGGCAGGGAATGAAAAACTGTTTTTT	CASSPSEGAGNEKLFF
NA	TRBJ1-1	TRBV9	NA	TGTGCCAGCAGCGTAGGGGCTAACACTGAAGCTTTCTTT	CASSVGANTEAFF
NA	TRBJ1-3	TRBV19	NA	TGTGCCAGTAGTGTACAGATCTCTGGAAACACCATATATTTT	CASSVQISGNTIYF
NA	TRBJ1-6	TRBV30	NA	TGTGCCTGGAAGTTTCTCGGGAAGACACCCCTCCACTTT	CAWKFLGKTPLHF
NA	TRBJ1-2	TRBV5-4	TRBD1	TGTGCCAGCAGCAACCGGGACAGGGTTAACTATGGCTACACCTTC	CASSNRDRVNYGYTF
NA	TRBJ1-5	TRBV10-3	NA	TGTGCCATCAGTGAATCTAACCTTTTTAATCAGCCCCAGCATTTT	CAISESNLFNQPQHF
NA	TRBJ1-2	TRBV7-2	NA	TGTGCCAGCAGCCCTCGGGGGACTTTTGGCTACACCTTC	CASSPRGTFGYTF
NA	TRBJ1-5	TRBV27	NA	TGTGCCAGCTCGGAGGCCAGTATCTATAGCAATCAGCCCCAGCATTTT	CASSEASIYSNQPQHF
once	TRBJ1-6	TRBV5-1	NA	TGCGCCAGCAGCTTGGGGCAGGGCCCGGGGGCACCCCTCCACTTT	CASSLGQGPGAPLHF
once	TRBJ1-1	TRBV5-1	NA	TGCGCCAGCAGTCCCGACCCACCTCAGGGTGAAGCTTTCTTT	CASSPDPPQGEAFF
NA	TRBJ1-1	TRBV18	NA	TGTGCCAGCTCACTCGCGTTGGGCCTGAACACTGAAGCTTTCTTT	CASSLALGLNTEAFF
NA	TRBJ2-1	TRBV10-3	NA	TGTGCCCTCTCTCGAGCCGGGGGCAATGAGCAGTTCTTC	CALSRAGGNEQFF
NA	TRBJ1-4	TRBV5-4	NA	TGTGCCAGCAGCTTGGACAGCTCGCAGACTAATGAAAAACTGTTTTTT	CASSLDSSQTNEKLFF
NA	TRBJ1-3	TRBV5-1	NA	TGCGCCAGCAAAGGGGGTCCGGAGCAACGAAACACCATATATTTT	CASKGGPEQRNTIYF
NA	TRBJ1-2	TRBV2	NA	TGTGCCAGCAGTGGCAGACAGGCTGGGGACTATGGCTACACCTTC	CASSGRQAGDYGYTF
NA	TRBJ1-1	TRBV18	TRBD1	TGTGCCAGTAGCAGGGACAGCTTATTGACTGAAGCTTTCTTT	CASSRDSLLTEAFF
NA	TRBJ2-2	TRBV4-1	TRBD1	TGCGCCAGCAGCCTAGCAGCCGGGACAGCCCTGAACACCGGGGAGCTGTTTTTT	CASSLAAGTALNTGELFF